The rows below give T cell receptor beta chains drawn from one sample of a study of cytomegalovirus exposure and HLA in healthy donors. Data came from immunoSEQ multiplex PCR; TCRdb stores just in-frame clones and leaves some out. Of roughly 100,000 clones in the sample, roughly 79% were seen once. Source material: PBMCs. These receptors were taken from a man aged 55 to 70 in good health and CMV-seropositive. Each CDR3 is given with its conserved first and last residue. A D gene is named only where the DNA matches it firmly. Size is stated for part of the rows, as once, few or many counts, or as a class when the clone is expanded.

J | D | size | V | CDR3 | DNA
TRBJ1-6 | - | - | TRBV7-2 | CASTGQGTPYNSPLHF | TGTGCCAGCACGGGGCAGGGGACCCCCTATAATTCACCCCTCCACTTT
TRBJ2-2 | - | - | TRBV4-1 | CASSQTGYRELFF | TGCGCCAGCAGCCAAACAGGGTACAGGGAGCTGTTTTTT
TRBJ2-5 | TRBD2 | - | TRBV6-1 | CASSELAGGPEPQYF | TGTGCCAGCAGTGAACTAGCGGGGGGGCCAGAGCCCCAGTACTTC
TRBJ2-7 | TRBD1 | - | TRBV6-5 | CASRRGQNEQYF | TGTGCCAGCAGAAGGGGACAGAACGAGCAGTACTTC
TRBJ1-5 | - | - | TRBV7-2 | CASSFLQGSNQPQHF | TGTGCCAGCAGCTTTCTACAGGGTAGCAATCAGCCCCAGCATTTT
TRBJ1-1 | TRBD1 | - | TRBV5-1 | CASSLSEAGGYTEAFF | TGCGCCAGCAGCTTGAGTGAAGCAGGGGGCTACACTGAAGCTTTCTTT
TRBJ2-7 | TRBD2 | - | TRBV10-1 | CASRASGDLSYEQYF | TGCGCCAGCAGGGCTAGCGGGGACCTCTCCTACGAGCAGTACTTC
TRBJ2-7 | TRBD1 | - | TRBV2 | CASSGGQGAREQYF | TGTGCCAGCAGTGGGGGACAGGGGGCGCGGGAGCAGTACTTC
TRBJ1-3 | - | - | TRBV4-2 | CASRPGTGNTIYF | TGTGCCAGCAGGCCGGGGACTGGAAACACCATATATTTT
TRBJ2-7 | - | - | TRBV5-1 | CASSSQGRRYEQYF | TGCGCCAGCAGCTCACAAGGGAGACGGTACGAGCAGTACTTC
TRBJ2-2 | TRBD2 | - | TRBV6-5 | CASSYASGVPTGELFF | TGTGCCAGCAGTTACGCCAGCGGGGTTCCCACCGGGGAGCTGTTTTTT
TRBJ2-3 | TRBD2 | - | TRBV5-6 | CASSFPQAGGRTDTQYF | TGTGCCAGCAGCTTCCCCCAAGCGGGGGGGCGGACAGATACGCAGTATTTT
TRBJ2-7 | - | - | TRBV6-6 | CASARDLTYEQYF | TGTGCCAGCGCCCGGGACTTGACCTACGAGCAGTACTTC
TRBJ1-1 | TRBD1 | - | TRBV18 | CASSLQGKHDTEAFF | TGTGCCAGCTCACTACAGGGGAAGCACGACACTGAAGCTTTCTTT
TRBJ1-4 | TRBD1 | - | TRBV23-1 | CATRKGQGARTVEKLFF | TGCGCCACCAGGAAGGGACAGGGGGCTAGAACGGTAGAAAAACTGTTTTTT
TRBJ2-1 | - | - | TRBV27 | CASSSWTGTGVENEQFF | TGTGCCAGCAGTTCGTGGACCGGTACCGGGGTCGAGAATGAGCAGTTCTTC
TRBJ1-5 | - | - | TRBV7-9 | CASSQTHSNQPQHF | TGTGCCAGCAGCCAGACACATAGCAATCAGCCCCAGCATTTT
TRBJ2-2 | - | - | TRBV7-3 | CASSRGSGELFF | TGTGCCAGCAGCCGGGGGTCCGGGGAGCTGTTTTTT
TRBJ2-7 | - | few | TRBV6-1 | CASSERGFGLYEQYF | TGTGCCAGCAGTGAACGGGGGTTCGGACTTTACGAGCAGTACTTC
TRBJ2-5 | - | - | TRBV5-8 | CASRRGGGRETQYF | TGTGCCAGCAGGCGAGGAGGGGGCCGGGAGACCCAGTACTTC
TRBJ1-4 | - | - | TRBV7-3 | CASSRPGEGREKLFF | TGTGCCAGCAGCCGACCAGGGGAAGGAAGGGAAAAACTGTTTTTT
TRBJ2-5 | TRBD2 | - | TRBV19 | CASSWEGSGYQETQYF | TGTGCCAGTAGTTGGGAGGGGTCGGGGTACCAAGAGACCCAGTACTTC